These 31 T cell receptor beta chains were sequenced from one sample in a study. TCRdb reprocessed the 5' RACE reads via MiXCR and lists one record per CDR3 protein. The sample has 11,000 or so distinct CDR3 sequences, around 28% seen once. Treg sorting used a CD4+CD25+CD127-/low gate. Sequenced material: Tregs sorted from a lymph node. The receptors stem from a female donor with breast cancer.

Comment on this clonotype: With a much larger clone just one base away, this may be a read error. The V call is TRBV7-9, the J call TRBJ2-1; TRBD2 agrees at 13 bases. Germline V gene lookup returns CDR1 SEHNR and CDR2 FQNEAQ (reference sequence). The CDR3 consists of 20 residues. CDR3 sequence reads: CASSLGTSGRALGSCNEQFF. CDR3 nucleotides: TGTGCCAGCAGCTTAGGAACTAGCGGGAGGGCCTTGGGCTCCTGCAATGAGCAGTTCTTC. The full variable domain, its missing parts supplied by reference TRBV7-9 and TRBJ2-1, is DTGVSQNPRHKITKRGQNVTFRCDPISEHNRLYWYRQTLGQGPEFLTYFQNEAQLEKSRLLSDRFSAERPKGSFSTLEIQRTEQGDSAMYLCASSLGTSGRALGSCNEQFFGPGTRLTVL.

Comments on this clonotype: A read error may explain this, as a much larger clone is one base away. The chain has TRBV6-6 and TRBJ1-1; D possibly corresponds to TRBD1 (5 bases). Germline values: CDR1 MNHNY, CDR2 SVGAGI (reference sequence). This CDR3 has 13 amino acids. The DNA for the CDR3 is TGTGCCAGCAGTGTCAGGGATTGGACTGAAGCTTCCTTT. The encoded protein is CASSVRDWTEASF.

This clonotype is categorized as medium-sized. This chain uses TRBV2 with TRBJ2-1, with TRBD2 matching 7 bases. The germline V gene encodes CDR1 SNHLY and CDR2 FYNNEI. The junction had 8 bases not matched to a gene; V was cut back by 5 bases and J by 4 bases. The CDR3 spans 15 residues. CDR3 in DNA: TGTGCCAGCAGTCTGGCGGGAGCATATTACAATGAGCAGTTCTTC. Protein product: CASSLAGAYYNEQFF.

As to this clonotype: This could be a read error, since a much larger clone is one nucleotide away. The chain links TRBV9 to TRBJ2-1, with D hard to call. Germline lookup yields CDR1 SGDLS and CDR2 YYNGEE. The CDR3 is 15 residues long. V was pared by 3 bases and J by 6 bases, with 16 bases between. The CDR3 sequence: CASSASGISANEQFF. The CDR3 bases are TGTGCCAGCAGCGCTAGTGGGATTTCCGCCAATGAGCAGTTCTTC. The full variable domain, rest sourced from reference TRBV9 and TRBJ2-1, is DSGVTQTPKHLITATGQRVTLRCSPRSGDLSVYWYQQSLDQGLQFLIQYYNGEERAKGNILERFSAQQFPDLHSELNLSSLELGDSALYFCASSASGISANEQFFGPGTRLTVL.

By share, this clonotype ranks as medium-sized. The V and J genes are TRBV7-9 and TRBJ1-2; tentative D call: TRBD1 (6 bases). Between the trimmed V and J ends, which lost 3 bases and 7 bases, there was a span of 15 bases. The CDR3 is 14 amino acids. CDR1 and CDR2 from the germline V gene are SEHNR and FQNEAQ (reference sequence). CDR3 in amino acids: CASSFHDRSGGYTF. The CDR3 coding sequence is TGTGCCAGCAGCTTCCACGACAGGTCGGGTGGCTACACCTTC. The whole variable domain, remainder taken from reference TRBV7-9 and TRBJ1-2, is DTGVSQNPRHKITKRGQNVTFRCDPISEHNRLYWYRQTLGQGPEFLTYFQNEAQLEKSRLLSDRFSAERPKGSFSTLEIQRTEQGDSAMYLCASSFHDRSGGYTFGSGTRLTVV.

This clonotype was seen many times. The chain has TRBV9 and TRBJ1-2; D ambiguous. The CDR3 extends over 14 amino acids. V lost 1 base, J lost 2 bases, and 9 bases lay in between. Germline lookup yields CDR1 SGDLS and CDR2 YYNGEE. The chain's CDR3 is CASSVFSGNYGYTF. In nucleotides, the CDR3 is TGTGCCAGCAGCGTATTTTCAGGCAACTATGGCTACACCTTC.

The chain is built from TRBV20-1 and TRBJ2-3, with TRBD2 as a possible D gene (6 bases). The length of the CDR3 is 20 residues. V was pared by 6 bases and J by 5 bases, with 36 bases between. CDR1 DFQATT and CDR2 SNEGSKA come from the germline V gene (reference sequence). Here the CDR3 reads CSADVGVAEIKKGAQDTQYF. The DNA for the CDR3 is TGCAGTGCCGACGTCGGGGTAGCGGAGATAAAAAAAGGAGCGCAAGATACGCAGTATTTT.

This clonotype was observed many times. This chain joins TRBV19 and TRBJ2-7; tentatively, D is TRBD1 (5 bases). The CDR3 spans 14 residues. The germline V gene has CDR1 LNHDA and CDR2 SQIVND (reference sequence). V was pared by 4 bases and J by 2 bases, with 12 bases between. CDR3 DNA: TGTGCCAGTAGTACCGCTGGGGCTACCTACGAGCAGTACTTC. Amino acid sequence: CASSTAGATYEQYF.

V is TRBV15 and J is TRBJ2-7; no clear D gene. Trimming removed 3 bases from V and 2 bases from J, with 5 bases in between. Germline-derived CDR1 and CDR2 are LNHNV and YYDKDF (reference sequence). The CDR3 is 12 residues long. DNA for the CDR3: TGTGCCACCAGCAGCCAGGCCTACGAGCAGTACTTC. The encoded protein is CATSSQAYEQYF.

V gene TRBV2 combines with J gene TRBJ2-1; D not resolved. Trimming took 6 bases from V and 2 from J, leaving 8 bases between them. The length of the CDR3 is 13 residues. Germline V gives CDR1 SNHLY, CDR2 FYNNEI. The CDR3 DNA reads TGTGCCAGCAGATTCGAACCCTACAATGAGCAGTTCTTC. Translation: CASRFEPYNEQFF.

This clonotype was counted only a few times. The V and J genes are TRBV18 and TRBJ2-1, with TRBD1 matching 10 bases. Unmatched junction bases numbered 8, after V lost 2 bases and J lost 7 bases. Germline V gene data show CDR1 as KGHSH and CDR2 as LQKENI. This CDR3 is built from 16 residues. CDR3 nucleotides: TGTGCCAGCTCACCAAGGTTGGACAGGGGGGAGAATGAGCAGTTCTTC. Its translation is CASSPRLDRGENEQFF. Full variable domain (missing parts from reference TRBV18 and TRBJ2-1): NAGVMQNPRHLVRRRGQEARLRCSPMKGHSHVYWYRQLPEEGLKFMVYLQKENIIDESGMPKERFSAEFPKEGPSILRIQQVVRGDSAAYFCASSPRLDRGENEQFFGPGTRLTVL.

This clonotype was counted many times. This chain links TRBV7-3 with TRBJ2-3; TRBD2 is a possible D gene (6 bases). V was cut by 5 bases and J by 2 bases, with 14 bases left in between. This CDR3 spans 15 amino acids. Per the germline V gene, CDR1 is SGHTA and CDR2 is FQGTGA. In nucleotides, the CDR3 is TGTGCCAGCAGCGCGGGACCCGGGGACACAGATACGCAGTATTTT. As protein: CASSAGPGDTDTQYF.

This clonotype appeared a few times. The chain couples TRBV30 to TRBJ1-1, with TRBD1 matching over 8 bases. This CDR3 comprises 14 residues. V dropped 4 bases and J dropped 1; count of bases not matched to a gene: 5. From germline, CDR1 is GTSNPN and CDR2 SVGIG (reference sequence). The CDR3 DNA reads as TGTGCCTGGACATCCGGGACAGGGAACACTGAAGCTTTCTTT. Its protein is CAWTSGTGNTEAFF.

This clonotype was observed a few times. The chain is built from TRBV7-3 and TRBJ2-1; 7 bases align to TRBD2. V lost 3 bases to trimming and J lost 0 bases; unmatched junction nucleotides: 14. CDR3 length equals 19 residues. Germline CDR1 reads SGHTA; CDR2 reads FQGTGA. CDR3 nucleotides: TGTGCCAGCAGCTTGGGGGGGGGAGGAGCTAGCGGCTCCTACAATGAGCAGTTCTTC. It specifies CASSLGGGGASGSYNEQFF.

As concerns this clonotype: Compared with germline, one end of the junction differs, possibly owing to a read error. The genes are TRBV4-1 and TRBJ1-2; TRBD1 might be the D (5 bases). The germline V gene has CDR1 MGHRA and CDR2 YSYEKL. CDR3 length: 15 amino acids. The DNA for the CDR3 is TGCGCCAACAGCCAAGAAGGGGTGATAGATGATGGCTACACCTTC. It specifies CANSQEGVIDDGYTF.

About this clonotype: At one end the junction does not follow the germline gene, possibly because of a read error. V and J are TRBV5-5 and TRBJ2-7; the D call may be TRBD1 or TRBD2 (5 bases each). The CDR3 is 13 amino acids. Germline assignment: CDR1 SGHKS and CDR2 YYEKEE (reference sequence). In DNA, the CDR3 is TGTGCCAGCACCCCCATAGGGACCTACGGGCAGTACTTC. It codes for CASTPIGTYGQYF.

About this clonotype itself: This may come from a read error, since a much larger clone is one base off. The V gene is TRBV2, the J gene TRBJ2-1; possibly TRBD1 for D (5 bases). The V gene lost 8 bases and the J gene lost 15 bases, with 17 bases spanning the gap. CDR1 and CDR2 from the germline V gene are SNHLY and FYNNEI. This CDR3 contains 11 residues. The CDR3 reads CASGGSGKGFF. Written as DNA, the CDR3 is TGTGCCAGCGGTGGGTCAGGGAAGGGGTTCTTC.

This clonotype was recorded at least ten times. The chain links TRBV25-1 to TRBJ2-1; 9 nucleotides match TRBD2. This CDR3 has 17 residues. Trimming took 1 base from V and 7 from J; bases not matched to a gene: 11. Germline loops: CDR1 MGHDK, CDR2 SYGVNS. The CDR3 loop is CASSEWVVASGINEQFF. CDR3 DNA sequence: TGTGCCAGCAGTGAATGGGTAGTAGCTAGCGGGATAAATGAGCAGTTCTTC.

By proportion, this clonotype is medium-sized (0.01 to 0.1%). The rearrangement links TRBV7-8 to TRBJ1-5; unclear D gene. Germline V lookup: CDR1 SGHVS, CDR2 FQNEAQ. CDR3 length: 15 residues. V was cut by 1 base and J by 0 bases, with 7 bases left in between. The CDR3 sequence: CASSLVGYSNQPQHF. The CDR3 DNA reads TGTGCCAGCAGCTTAGTAGGTTATAGCAATCAGCCCCAGCATTTT.

This clonotype appeared once. This may be a read error, as it is one base from a much larger clone. The rearrangement uses TRBV5-5 and TRBJ2-7; TRBD1 matches at 12 bases. CDR1 is SGHKS, CDR2 YYEKEE, per germline (reference sequence). The V and J ends lost 5 bases and 2 bases, in that order; junction bases with no gene match: 14. The CDR3 sequence is 18 residues long. CDR3 protein: CASSFRDRGLGFPYEQYF. CDR3 DNA: TGTGCCAGCAGTTTCCGGGACAGGGGGCTTGGGTTCCCCTACGAGCAGTACTTC.

By sample share, this clonotype is medium-sized. The V and J genes are TRBV12-3 or TRBV12-4 and TRBJ1-2; no firm D call. V was pared by 7 bases and J by 1 base, with 16 bases between. The CDR3 is made up of 15 amino acids. CDR3 loop: CASNKLGLVNYGYTF. The DNA of the CDR3 is TGTGCCAGCAACAAATTAGGATTAGTTAACTATGGCTACACCTTC.

In this sample, this clonotype turned up a few times. J is TRBJ1-2 and V is TRBV7-2; D is possibly TRBD1 (5 bases). Germline CDR1 SGHTA, CDR2 FQGNSA. The V and J ends lost 4 bases and 8 bases respectively, with 20 bases between them. This CDR3 region has 15 residues. Written as DNA, the CDR3 is TGTGCCAGCAGCTCCCCGGGGCCCCGAGGGCGCGGCTACACCTTC. Translating gives CASSSPGPRGRGYTF.

About this clonotype itself: No conserved phenylalanine or tryptophan is present at the end of the CDR3, so a read error is the likely explanation. The genes are TRBV20-1 and TRBJ2-7, with 7 bases matching TRBD2. The J call may be wrong; the DNA end is better matched by TRBJ2-1. The CDR3 length is 12 residues. CDR1 DFQATT and CDR2 SNEGSKA come from the germline V gene (reference sequence). CDR3 nucleotide sequence: TGCAGTGCTAGACAGACTAGCTACGAGCAGTTCTAC. Translating it yields CSARQTSYEQFY.

This clonotype was counted between two and nine times. The chain combines TRBV5-6 with TRBJ1-5; D might be TRBD1 (6 bases). CDR3 size: 16 residues. CDR1 is SGHDT and CDR2 is YYEEEE in the germline V gene. Trimming took off 2 bases at V and 4 bases at J, with 16 bases between the two ends. The chain's CDR3 is CASSFGGGQRNQPQHF. In DNA, the CDR3 is TGTGCCAGCAGCTTCGGCGGGGGCCAAAGAAATCAGCCCCAGCATTTT.

V usage is TRBV5-1 and J usage is TRBJ2-7; tentatively, D is TRBD2 (5 bases). This CDR3 has 16 residues. CDR1 is SGHRS, CDR2 YFSETQ, per germline. Deletions cut 1 base from V and 2 bases from J, with 16 bases between. Written as DNA, the CDR3 is TGCGCCAGCAGCTTGAATCTTGTTAGCGCGACCTACGAGCAGTACTTC. As protein: CASSLNLVSATYEQYF.

The table lists this clonotype with a few counts. This sequence may be a read error, since a much larger clone differs from it by one base. The V gene is TRBV7-2, the J gene TRBJ2-1, with TRBD2 as a possible D gene (6 bases). Germline-derived CDR1 and CDR2 are SGHTA and FQGNSA. V was clipped by 5 bases and J by 7 bases, with 15 bases between them. The CDR3 has 14 amino acids. CDR3 DNA sequence: TGTGCCAGCAGCCTCCTAGCGCGAGCTAATGAGCAGTTCTTC. Translation gives CASSLLARANEQFF.

V gene TRBV7-6 combines with J gene TRBJ2-3; D uncertain. The V end was cut by 2 bases, the J end by 6 bases, with 9 bases between. From germline, CDR1 is SGHVS and CDR2 FNYEAQ. This CDR3 is 13 amino acids long. CDR3 nucleotides: TGTGCCAGCAGCTTAATCTTGACTGATACGCAGTATTTT. Protein sequence: CASSLILTDTQYF.

Comment on this clonotype: This sequence may be a read error, since a much larger clone differs from it by one base. Since no conserved phenylalanine or tryptophan closes the CDR3, a read error is the likely cause. This chain links TRBV4-1 with TRBJ1-5; D is ambiguous. The germline gives CDR1 MGHRA, CDR2 YSYEKL. V lost 0 bases and J lost 4, with 4 bases in between. The length of the CDR3 is 13 residues. The CDR3 loop is CASSQDRNQPQHL. CDR3 DNA: TGCGCCAGCAGCCAAGATCGGAATCAGCCCCAGCATTTG.

This clonotype occurred many times. The chain is built from TRBV4-2 and TRBJ2-7; no clear D gene. Per germline, CDR1 LGHNA and CDR2 YNFKEQ. This CDR3 region has 14 residues. V was pared by 0 bases and J by 1 base, with 7 bases between. The CDR3 bases are TGTGCCAGCAGCCAAGATATGGGGTCCTACGAGCAGTACTTC. Amino acids: CASSQDMGSYEQYF.

This clonotype was detected once. V and J are TRBV27 and TRBJ2-7, with 8 bases identical to TRBD2. The CDR3 spans 16 residues. CDR1 is MNHEY, CDR2 SMNVEV, per germline (reference sequence). V gave up 6 bases and J gave up 2 bases; unmatched junction bases: 12. As DNA, the CDR3 is TGTGCCAGCAGCCCAGACCCGGGACTAGGGGCCTACGAGCAGTACTTC. Encoded protein: CASSPDPGLGAYEQYF.

For this clonotype: A read error may explain this, as a much larger clone is one base away. V is TRBV9 and J is TRBJ1-1; D possibly corresponds to TRBD1 (6 bases). Germline CDR1 is SGDLS and CDR2 is YYNGEE. Trimming took off 2 bases at V and 1 base at J, with 12 bases between the two ends. The CDR3 contains 15 residues. The CDR3 loop is CASSVNDRRNTEAFF. In DNA form, the CDR3 reads TGTGCCAGCAGCGTCAACGACAGGCGGAACACTGAAGCTTTCTTT.